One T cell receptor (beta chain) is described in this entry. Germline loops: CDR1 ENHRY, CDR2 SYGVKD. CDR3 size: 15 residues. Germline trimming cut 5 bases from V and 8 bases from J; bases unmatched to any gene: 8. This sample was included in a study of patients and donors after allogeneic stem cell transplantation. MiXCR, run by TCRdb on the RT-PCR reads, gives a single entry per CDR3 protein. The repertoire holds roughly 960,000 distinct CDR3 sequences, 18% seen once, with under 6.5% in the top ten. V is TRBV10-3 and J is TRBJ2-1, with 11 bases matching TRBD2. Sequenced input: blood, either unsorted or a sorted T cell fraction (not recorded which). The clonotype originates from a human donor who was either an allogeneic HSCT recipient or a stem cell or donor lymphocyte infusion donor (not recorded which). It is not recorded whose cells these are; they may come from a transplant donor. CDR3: CAISMTSGTNHEQFF. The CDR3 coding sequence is TGTGCCATCAGTATGACTAGCGGGACGAACCATGAGCAGTTCTTC.